This entry features one T cell receptor beta chain sequence. Losses at the gene ends were 4 bases for V and 8 bases for J; bases not matched to a gene: 11. Germline values: CDR1 SGHRS, CDR2 YFSETQ. The CDR3 loop spans 15 amino acids. This specimen comes from a study of cytomegalovirus exposure and HLA in healthy donors. Primers: 60 Vbeta forward and 13 Jbeta reverse. Sequenced by immunoSEQ multiplex PCR; TCRdb stores in-frame clones only, minus some. Of some 120,000 clones detected, 17% appear once; the ten largest clones hold about 3%. Sequencing was carried out using PBMCs. The TCR sequence derives from a female donor in good health and CMV-seropositive. V is TRBV5-1 and J is TRBJ1-2; the match to TRBD1 covers 10 bases. CDR3 sequence (DNA): TGCGCCAGCAGCGTTACCGGGACAGGGGTCTACGGCTACACCTTC. Translation gives CASSVTGTGVYGYTF. Together with reference TRBV5-1 and TRBJ1-2, the CDR3 gives the full variable domain: KAGVTQTPRYLIKTRGQQVTLSCSPISGHRSVSWYQQTPGQGLQFLFEYFSETQRNKGNFPGRFSGRQFSNSRSEMNVSTLELGDSALYLCASSVTGTGVYGYTFGSGTRLTVV.